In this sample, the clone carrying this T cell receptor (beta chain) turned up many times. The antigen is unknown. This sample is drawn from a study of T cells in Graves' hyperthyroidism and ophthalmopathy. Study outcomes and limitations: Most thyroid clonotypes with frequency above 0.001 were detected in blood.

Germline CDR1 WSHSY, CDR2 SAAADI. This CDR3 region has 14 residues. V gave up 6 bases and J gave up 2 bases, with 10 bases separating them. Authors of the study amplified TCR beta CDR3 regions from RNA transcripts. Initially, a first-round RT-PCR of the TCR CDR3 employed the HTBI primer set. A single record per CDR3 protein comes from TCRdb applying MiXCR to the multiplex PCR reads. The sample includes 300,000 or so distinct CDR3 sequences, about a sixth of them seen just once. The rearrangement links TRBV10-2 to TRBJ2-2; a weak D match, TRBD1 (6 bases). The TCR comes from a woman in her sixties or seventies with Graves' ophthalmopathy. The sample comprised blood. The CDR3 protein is CASSLDRNTGELFF. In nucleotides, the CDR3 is TGCGCCAGCAGCTTGGACAGAAACACCGGGGAGCTGTTTTTT.